This T cell receptor (beta chain) derives from a study of PD-1 blockade in classical Hodgkin lymphoma. The time point is: cycle 4 day 1 (C4D1), after less than 7 weeks of nivolumab. Brentuximab vedotin exposure varied among the patients, all of whom had relapsed after autologous stem cell transplantation. The study purified CD4+ T cells from thawed PBMCs using magnetic negative selection. Best responses were complete response, partial response or progressive disease. TCRdb's copy holds only in-frame clones and misses some; the assay was immunoSEQ multiplex PCR. The repertoire holds 9,000 to 10,000 clones, over 80% seen once, with around 1.5% in the top ten. Of note for this clone: Antigen unknown.

Study-wide results and caveats: For complete responders, baseline diversity was comparable to that of newly diagnosed patients. Why the repertoires differ is still unclear, perhaps disease activity or prior therapy. A reduction in baseline TCR diversity was reportedly seen in newly diagnosed patients relative to healthy donors.

Per the germline V gene, CDR1 is PRHDT and CDR2 is FYEKMQ (reference sequence). This CDR3 is 15 amino acids long. Trimming removed 5 bases at V and 2 bases at J, with 15 bases between. The chain links TRBV13 to TRBJ1-2; possible D gene TRBD1, 5 bases. The receptor's source is a human donor with classical Hodgkin lymphoma. The sample here was CD4+ T cells from blood, taken before the fourth cycle of nivolumab. CDR3 DNA: TGTGCCAGCAGCGCCCTGGGGGGTAAGAACTATGGCTACACCTTC. Translation: CASSALGGKNYGYTF.